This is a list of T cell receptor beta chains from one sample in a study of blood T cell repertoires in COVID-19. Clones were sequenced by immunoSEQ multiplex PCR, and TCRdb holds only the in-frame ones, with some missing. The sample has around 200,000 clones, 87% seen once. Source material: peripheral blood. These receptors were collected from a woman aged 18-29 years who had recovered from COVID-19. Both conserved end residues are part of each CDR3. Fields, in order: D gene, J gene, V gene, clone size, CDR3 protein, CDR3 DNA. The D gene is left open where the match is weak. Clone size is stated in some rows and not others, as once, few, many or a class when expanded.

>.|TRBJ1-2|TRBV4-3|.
CASSQDWGENYGYTF
TGCGCCAGCAGCCAAGATTGGGGGGAGAACTATGGCTACACCTTC
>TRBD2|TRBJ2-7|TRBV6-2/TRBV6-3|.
CASSDSGGFSSYEQYF
TGTGCCAGCAGCGATAGCGGGGGGTTTAGCTCCTACGAGCAGTACTTC
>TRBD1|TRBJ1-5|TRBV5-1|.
CASSPDRGNQPQHF
TGCGCCAGCAGCCCGGACAGGGGCAATCAGCCCCAGCATTTT
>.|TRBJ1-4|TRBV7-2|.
CASSLGFRGLNEKLFF
TGTGCCAGCAGCTTAGGTTTCAGGGGCCTGAATGAAAAACTGTTTTTT
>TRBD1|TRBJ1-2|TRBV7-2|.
CASSLPRQGSNYGYTF
TGTGCCAGCAGCTTACCCCGACAGGGTTCTAACTATGGCTACACCTTC
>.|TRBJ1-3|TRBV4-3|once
CASSREGSTGNTIYF
TGCGCCAGCAGCCGGGAGGGATCAACTGGAAACACCATATATTTT
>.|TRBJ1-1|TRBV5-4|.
CASSLARDMNTEAFF
TGTGCCAGCAGCTTGGCCAGGGACATGAACACTGAAGCTTTCTTT
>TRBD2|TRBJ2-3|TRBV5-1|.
CASSPGLAGSFTDTQYF
TGCGCCAGCAGCCCCGGACTAGCGGGCTCGTTCACAGATACGCAGTATTTT
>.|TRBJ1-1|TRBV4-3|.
CASSQDWQGTEAFF
TGCGCCAGCAGCCAAGATTGGCAGGGGACTGAAGCTTTCTTT
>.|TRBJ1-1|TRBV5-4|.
CASSLWGLGTEAFF
TGTGCCAGCAGCTTGTGGGGGCTCGGGACTGAAGCTTTCTTT
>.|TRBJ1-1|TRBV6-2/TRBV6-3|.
CASSYVAVDEGGEAFF
TGTGCCAGCAGTTACGTGGCGGTCGATGAAGGGGGTGAAGCTTTCTTT
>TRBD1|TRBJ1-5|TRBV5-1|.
CASSLEGQGGQPQHF
TGCGCCAGCAGCTTGGAGGGACAGGGAGGTCAGCCCCAGCATTTT
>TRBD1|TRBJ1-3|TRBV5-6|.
CASSLFAGGSGNTIYF
TGTGCCAGCAGCTTGTTCGCAGGGGGGTCTGGAAACACCATATATTTT
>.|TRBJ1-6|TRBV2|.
CASRAPNSPLHF
TGTGCCAGCAGGGCCCCAAATTCACCCCTCCACTTT
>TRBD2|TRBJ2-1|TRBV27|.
CASSPGLAGGDEQFF
TGTGCCAGCAGTCCGGGACTAGCAGGGGGGGATGAGCAGTTCTTC
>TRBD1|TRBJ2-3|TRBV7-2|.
CASSPRTGGHQDTQYF
TGTGCCAGCAGCCCCAGGACAGGGGGGCACCAGGATACGCAGTATTTT
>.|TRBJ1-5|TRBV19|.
CASSIRVIQPQHF
TGTGCCAGTAGTATCCGGGTGATTCAGCCCCAGCATTTT
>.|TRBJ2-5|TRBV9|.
CASSVGGFETQYF
TGTGCCAGCAGCGTAGGAGGTTTCGAGACCCAGTACTTC
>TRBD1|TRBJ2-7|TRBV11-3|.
CASSPSWDRAYEQYF
TGTGCCAGCAGCCCTAGTTGGGACAGGGCCTACGAGCAGTACTTC
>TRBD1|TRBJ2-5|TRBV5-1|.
CASRGQEETQYF
TGCGCCAGCAGGGGACAGGAAGAGACCCAGTACTTC
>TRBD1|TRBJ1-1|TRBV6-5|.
CASKRRQGSTEAFF
TGTGCCAGCAAACGCCGACAGGGGAGCACTGAAGCTTTCTTT
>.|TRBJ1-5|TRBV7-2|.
CASSYGAGVNQPQHF
TGTGCCAGCAGCTACGGGGCAGGGGTGAATCAGCCCCAGCATTTT
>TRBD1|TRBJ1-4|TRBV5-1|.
CASSSQPRQGSATNEKLFF
TGCGCCAGCAGCTCCCAACCTCGACAGGGATCAGCAACTAATGAAAAACTGTTTTTT
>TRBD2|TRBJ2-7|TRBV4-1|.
CASSQVVSSGGLSYEQYF
TGCGCCAGCAGCCAAGTTGTGTCCAGCGGGGGCCTCTCCTACGAGCAGTACTTC
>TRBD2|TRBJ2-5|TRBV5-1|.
CASSSLAGEQTQYF
TGCGCCAGCAGCTCACTAGCGGGAGAGCAGACCCAGTACTTC
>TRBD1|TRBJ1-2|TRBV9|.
CASSLQTGNYGYTF
TGTGCCAGCAGCCTTCAGACAGGGAACTATGGCTACACCTTC
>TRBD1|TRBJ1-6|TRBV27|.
CASSLDQGALSPLHF
TGTGCCAGCAGTTTAGACCAGGGGGCGCTTTCACCCCTCCACTTT
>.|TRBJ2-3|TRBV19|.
CASTPDGVDTQYF
TGTGCCAGTACCCCCGACGGAGTAGATACGCAGTATTTT
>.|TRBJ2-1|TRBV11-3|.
CASSFHGNEQFF
TGTGCCAGCAGCTTTCACGGGAATGAGCAGTTCTTC
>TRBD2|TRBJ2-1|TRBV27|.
CASTQWGASGSSYNEQFF
TGTGCCAGCACCCAGTGGGGGGCTAGCGGGAGTAGCTACAATGAGCAGTTCTTC
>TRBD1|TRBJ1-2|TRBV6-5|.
CASRRGQDTYGYTF
TGTGCCAGCAGACGGGGACAGGATACCTATGGCTACACCTTC
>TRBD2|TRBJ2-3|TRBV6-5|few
CASRRLAGGPDTQYF
TGTGCCAGCAGACGACTAGCGGGAGGGCCAGATACGCAGTATTTT
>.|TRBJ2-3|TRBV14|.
CASSLGGSDTQYF
TGTGCCAGCAGCCTCGGCGGATCAGATACGCAGTATTTT
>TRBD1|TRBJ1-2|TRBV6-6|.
CATLGAGGGYTF
TGTGCCACCCTTGGGGCAGGGGGTGGCTACACCTTC
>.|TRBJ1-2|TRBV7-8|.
CASSLASTGNYGYTF
TGTGCCAGCAGCTTAGCCTCAACAGGAAACTATGGCTACACCTTC
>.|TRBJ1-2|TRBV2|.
CASSDRNYGYTF
TGTGCCAGCAGTGACAGAAACTATGGCTACACCTTC
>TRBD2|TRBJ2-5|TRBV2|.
CASRLAGLETQYF
TGTGCCAGCAGACTAGCGGGGTTGGAGACCCAGTACTTC
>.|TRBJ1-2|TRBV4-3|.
CASSQGLGQGYTF
TGCGCCAGCAGCCAAGGGTTAGGACAGGGCTACACCTTC
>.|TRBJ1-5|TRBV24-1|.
CATSDPTGPQHF
TGTGCCACCAGTGATCCGACGGGGCCCCAGCATTTT
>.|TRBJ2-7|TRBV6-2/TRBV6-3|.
CASSHSSYEQYF
TGTGCCAGCAGTCACAGCTCCTACGAGCAGTACTTC